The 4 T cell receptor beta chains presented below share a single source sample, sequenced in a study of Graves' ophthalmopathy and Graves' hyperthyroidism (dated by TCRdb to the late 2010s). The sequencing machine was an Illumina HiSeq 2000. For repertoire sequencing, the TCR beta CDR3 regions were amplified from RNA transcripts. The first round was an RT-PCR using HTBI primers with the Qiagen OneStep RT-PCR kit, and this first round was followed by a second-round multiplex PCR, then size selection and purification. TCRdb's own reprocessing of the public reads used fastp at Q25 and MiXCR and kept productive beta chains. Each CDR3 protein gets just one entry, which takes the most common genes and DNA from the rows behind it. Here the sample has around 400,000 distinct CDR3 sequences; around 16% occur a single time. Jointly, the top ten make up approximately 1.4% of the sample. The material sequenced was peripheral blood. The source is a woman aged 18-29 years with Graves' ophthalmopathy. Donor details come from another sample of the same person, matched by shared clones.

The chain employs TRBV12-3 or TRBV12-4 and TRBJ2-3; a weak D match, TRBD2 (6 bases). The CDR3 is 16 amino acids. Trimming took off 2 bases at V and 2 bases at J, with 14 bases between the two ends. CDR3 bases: TGTGCCAGCAGTTTATCGCCCGCGGGGACCACAGATACGCAGTATTTT. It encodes CASSLSPAGTTDTQYF.

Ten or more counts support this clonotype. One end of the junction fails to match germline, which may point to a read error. The CDR3 DNA sequence: TGCGCCAGCAGCCCTGGGGGCAGTCAAGAGACCCAGTACTTC. This sequence encodes CASSPGGSQETQYF. The J gene is TRBJ2-5, the V gene TRBV12-3 or TRBV12-4, with a tentative D call TRBD1 (6 bases). CDR3 size: 14 residues.

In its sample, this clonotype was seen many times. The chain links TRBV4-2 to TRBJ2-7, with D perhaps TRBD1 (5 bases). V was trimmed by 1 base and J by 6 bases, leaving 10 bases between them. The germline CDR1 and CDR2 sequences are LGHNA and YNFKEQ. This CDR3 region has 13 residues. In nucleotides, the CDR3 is TGTGCCAGCAGCCAAGTTCAGGGTGGCGAGCAGTACTTC. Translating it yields CASSQVQGGEQYF.

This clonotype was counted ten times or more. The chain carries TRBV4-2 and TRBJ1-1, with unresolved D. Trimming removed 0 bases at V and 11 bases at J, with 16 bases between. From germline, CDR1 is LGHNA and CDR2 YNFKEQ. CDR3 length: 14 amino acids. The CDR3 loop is CASSQDLLGLGAFF. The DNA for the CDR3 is TGTGCCAGCAGCCAAGATCTGCTGGGTTTAGGGGCTTTCTTT.